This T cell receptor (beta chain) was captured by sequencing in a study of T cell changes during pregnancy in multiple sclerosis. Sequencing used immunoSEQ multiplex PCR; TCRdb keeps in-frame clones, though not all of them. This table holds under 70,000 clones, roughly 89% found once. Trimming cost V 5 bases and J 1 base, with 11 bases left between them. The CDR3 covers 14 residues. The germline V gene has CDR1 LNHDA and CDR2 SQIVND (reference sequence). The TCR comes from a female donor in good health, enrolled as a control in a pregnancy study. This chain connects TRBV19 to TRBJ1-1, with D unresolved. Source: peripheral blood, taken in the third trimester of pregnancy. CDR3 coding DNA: TGTGCCAGTAGTCCCCAGGTGGGGAACACTGAAGCTTTCTTT. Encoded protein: CASSPQVGNTEAFF.